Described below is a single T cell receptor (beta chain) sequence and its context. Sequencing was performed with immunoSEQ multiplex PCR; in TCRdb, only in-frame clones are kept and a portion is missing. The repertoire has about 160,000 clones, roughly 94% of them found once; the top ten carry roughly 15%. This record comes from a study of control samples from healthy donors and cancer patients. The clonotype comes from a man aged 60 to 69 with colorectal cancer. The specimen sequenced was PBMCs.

This chain's CDR3 is CASSQLTGGTEAFF. As DNA, the CDR3 is TGTGCCAGCAGCCAACTTACAGGTGGCACTGAAGCTTTCTTT. The chain has TRBV14 and TRBJ1-1; possibly TRBD1 for D (5 bases). With 2 bases removed from V and 4 bases from J, the gap between germline ends came to 11 bases. The CDR3 has 14 residues. Germline lookup yields CDR1 SGHDN and CDR2 FVKESK.